This T cell receptor beta chain was recovered during a study of breast tumors, draining lymph nodes, adjacent tissues. Regarding the study as a whole: Tumor repertoires ranked between lymph nodes and nontumor tissue in diversity, with V and J gene preferences.

Notes on this clonotype: What it recognizes is unknown.

One entry per CDR3 protein, called by TCRdb with MiXCR from the multiplex PCR reads. Among about 20,000 distinct CDR3 sequences listed, roughly 44% were seen once. Trimming took 5 bases from V and 5 from J, leaving 19 bases between them. Germline CDR1 MNHEY, CDR2 SVGAGI. The CDR3 runs to 16 residues. This TCR came from a female donor with breast cancer. Some clones in this sample may be carry-over from other donors' samples. Sequenced: breast tumor tissue. This chain connects TRBV6-5 to TRBJ2-1; TRBD2 might be the D (6 bases). CDR3 DNA sequence: TGTGCCAGCAGTGAATCGATAGCGGATGGGGACAATGAGCAGTTCTTC. Its translation is CASSESIADGDNEQFF.